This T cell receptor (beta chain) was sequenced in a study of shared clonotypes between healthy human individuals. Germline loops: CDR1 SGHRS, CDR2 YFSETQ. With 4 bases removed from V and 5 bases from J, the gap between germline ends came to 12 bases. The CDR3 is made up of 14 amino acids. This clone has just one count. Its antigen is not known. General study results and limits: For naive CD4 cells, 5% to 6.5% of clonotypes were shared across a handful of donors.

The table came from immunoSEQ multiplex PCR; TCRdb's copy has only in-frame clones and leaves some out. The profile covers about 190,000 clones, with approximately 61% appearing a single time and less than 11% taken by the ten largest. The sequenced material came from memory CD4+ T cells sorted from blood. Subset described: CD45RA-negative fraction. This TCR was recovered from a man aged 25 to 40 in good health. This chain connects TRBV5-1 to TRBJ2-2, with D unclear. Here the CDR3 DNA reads TGCGCCAGCAGCCTGGAAATTGCTACCGGGGAGCTGTTTTTT. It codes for CASSLEIATGELFF.